The 14 T cell receptor beta chains reported below all come from one sample, sequenced in a study of response to subunit inactivated influenza vaccine. In TCRdb, the RT-PCR reads were re-called with MiXCR into one record per CDR3 protein. The sample consists of over 800,000 distinct CDR3 sequences, 21% of them appearing once. Source: PBMCs from blood, taken 5 days after vaccination. The receptors here all came from a man between 50 and 59 years old who received an inactivated influenza vaccine.

The rearrangement uses TRBV29-1 and TRBJ2-1; no firm D call. This CDR3 is 12 amino acids long. Trimming pared 3 bases from V and 7 bases from J, leaving 10 bases between. The germline CDR1 and CDR2 sequences are SQVTM and ANQGSEA. The CDR3 spells CSVDGQINEQFF. CDR3 DNA: TGCAGCGTTGATGGGCAGATTAATGAGCAGTTCTTC.

This clonotype was seen more than once but under ten times. The CDR3 sequence: CASSPGANTDTQYF. The CDR3 bases are TGCGCCAGCAGTCCCGGGGCGAACACAGATACGCAGTATTTT. The V gene is TRBV5-1, the J gene TRBJ2-3, with D perhaps being TRBD1 or TRBD2 (5 bases each). This CDR3 comprises 14 residues. Trimming took 5 bases from V and 2 from J, leaving 12 bases between them. Germline loops: CDR1 SGHRS, CDR2 YFSETQ.

The chain links TRBV7-9 to TRBJ2-1; no firm D call. In germline, CDR1 is SEHNR, CDR2 FQNEAQ (reference sequence). Trimming took off 7 bases at V and 4 bases at J, with 14 bases between the two ends. The CDR3 runs 14 residues. Written as DNA, the CDR3 is TGTGCCAGCACCTTGTTGAGCTATTACAATGAGCAGTTCTTC. This translates into CASTLLSYYNEQFF.

This clonotype was counted a few times. This chain connects TRBV7-2 to TRBJ2-5; possibly TRBD2 for D (6 bases). In germline, CDR1 is SGHTA, CDR2 FQGNSA. Trimming pared 5 bases from V and 7 bases from J, leaving 11 bases between. This CDR3 contains 12 residues. CDR3 DNA sequence: TGTGCCAGCAGCGTCCTCGGGGGGACCCAGTACTTC. This codes for CASSVLGGTQYF. Full variable domain (rest looked up from reference TRBV7-2 and TRBJ2-5): GAGVSQSPSNKVTEKGKDVELRCDPISGHTALYWYRQSLGQGLEFLIYFQGNSAPDKSGLPSDRFSAERTGGSVSTLTIQRTQQEDSAVYLCASSVLGGTQYFGPGTRLLVL.

This sequence joins TRBV20-1 and TRBJ1-2; D might be TRBD1 (6 bases). CDR3 length: 13 amino acids. The ends were cut back, 6 bases at V and 1 base at J, with 12 bases in the middle. The germline CDR1 and CDR2 sequences are DFQATT and SNEGSKA (reference sequence). CDR3 coding DNA: TGCAGTGCCCCCCGACAGGATAACTATGGCTACACCTTC. Residues: CSAPRQDNYGYTF.

The rearrangement uses TRBV10-1 and TRBJ2-7; D is uncertain. This CDR3 region has 13 residues. V dropped 4 bases and J dropped 4 bases, with 11 bases sitting between them. The germline V gene encodes CDR1 WNHNN and CDR2 SYGVQD (reference sequence). The CDR3: CASSAGVGYEQYF. In nucleotides, the CDR3 is TGCGCCAGCAGTGCCGGTGTTGGGTACGAGCAGTACTTC.

This clonotype was picked up a small number of times. This rearrangement joins TRBV29-1 to TRBJ1-2, with D unclear. Germline V gene sequence: CDR1 SQVTM, CDR2 ANQGSEA. The CDR3 has 16 residues. V lost 3 bases, J lost 3 bases, and 20 bases lay in between. The CDR3 sequence: CSVELIAGEIYYGYTF. The CDR3 DNA reads TGCAGCGTTGAGCTCATTGCCGGGGAAATTTACTATGGCTACACCTTC.

V and J are TRBV9 and TRBJ2-2; D is possibly TRBD1 (5 bases). Trimming left V 0 bases short and J 3 bases short, with 9 bases between. The germline gives CDR1 SGDLS, CDR2 YYNGEE. The CDR3 consists of 15 residues. CDR3: CASSVAGHDTGELFF. CDR3 nucleotide sequence: TGTGCCAGCAGCGTAGCAGGGCACGACACCGGGGAGCTGTTTTTT.

This clonotype was found many times. The chain uses TRBV20-1 and TRBJ1-6; TRBD1 agrees at 9 bases. This CDR3 comprises 14 residues. CDR1 and CDR2 (germline): DFQATT, SNEGSKA (reference sequence). V shed 3 bases and J 8 bases; nucleotides not matched to a gene: 5. CDR3 coding DNA: TGCAGTGCTAGTAGAGGGACAGGGTATTCACCCCTCCACTTT. This codes for CSASRGTGYSPLHF.

This clonotype appeared a few times. The chain carries TRBV10-3 and TRBJ2-3; 12 bases fit TRBD2. Germline CDR1 and CDR2: ENHRY and SYGVKD. The V segment lost 2 bases and the J segment 8 bases; nucleotides outside the gene matches: 11. The CDR3 contains 17 residues. The CDR3 sequence is CAISEMASGRAEGTQYF. Written as DNA, the CDR3 is TGTGCCATCAGTGAGATGGCTAGCGGGAGGGCCGAGGGTACGCAGTATTTT.

This clonotype has just a few counts. The V and J genes are TRBV12-3 or TRBV12-4 and TRBJ1-6; D call uncertain. V lost 5 bases and J lost 7, with 9 bases in between. The CDR3 has 13 amino acids. CDR3 in DNA: TGTGCCAGCAGTGGACGGCTAAATTCACCCCTCCACTTT. It codes for CASSGRLNSPLHF.

The chain is built from TRBV21-1 and TRBJ2-5. TRBV21-1 is a pseudogene segment. The CDR3 contains 15 residues. CDR3 in amino acids: CASSNRLRMVETQYF. DNA of the CDR3: TGTGCCAGCAGCAATCGGTTGAGGATGGTGGAGACCCAGTACTTC.

There are a few counts of this clonotype. This chain links TRBV16 with TRBJ1-3; no clear D gene. This CDR3 contains 13 residues. Per the germline V gene, CDR1 is KGHSY and CDR2 is FQNENV. Trimming removed 4 bases at V and 4 bases at J, with 8 bases between. CDR3 amino acids: CASSRSYGNTIYF. In DNA form, the CDR3 reads TGTGCCAGCAGCCGTTCGTACGGAAACACCATATATTTT.

The chain links TRBV3-1 to TRBJ2-5; TRBD1 might be the D (6 bases). CDR1 and CDR2 from the germline V gene are LGHDT and YNNKEL (reference sequence). There are 15 residues in the CDR3. V was shortened by 1 base and J by 2 bases, with 11 bases between the two germline ends. CDR3 in DNA: TGTGCCAGCAGCCAAGTGTATGGACAGCAAGAGACCCAGTACTTC. Translated: CASSQVYGQQETQYF.